The clone carrying this T cell receptor beta chain was picked up one time. What it binds is unknown. In nominal health when sampled, donors likely had unrecorded immune exposures nonetheless. PCR amplification relied on 60 Vbeta primers (plus 13 Jbeta primers). Clones were sequenced by immunoSEQ multiplex PCR, and TCRdb holds only the in-frame ones, with some missing. The table shows around 90,000 clones, with 65% to 85% occurring only once. This sample is drawn from a study of cytomegalovirus exposure and HLA in healthy donors. Study-wide results and caveats: CMV serostatus was the only recorded immune exposure for donors. Within a later analysis, the majority of CMV-associated TCR beta chains appeared HLA-restricted. The authors listed 150 or so TCR beta chains as cytomegalovirus-associated.

The clonotype originates from a man aged 25 to 45 in good health and CMV-seronegative. Sequencing was done on a sample of PBMCs.

CDR3 region: CASSPSSGANVLTF. As DNA, the CDR3 is TGTGCCAGCAGCCCTAGTTCTGGGGCCAACGTCCTGACTTTC. The chain employs TRBV14 and TRBJ2-6; D call uncertain. This CDR3 contains 14 residues. V was cut by 4 bases and J by 1 base, with 5 bases left in between. CDR1 and CDR2 (germline): SGHDN, FVKESK.